Following are 8 T cell receptor beta chains from one sample sequenced in a study of T cells in Graves' hyperthyroidism and ophthalmopathy. There were TCR beta CDR3 regions amplified from RNA transcripts. A first-round RT-PCR of the TCR CDR3 used the HTBI primer set. TCRdb independently ran MiXCR on the multiplex PCR reads; one entry per CDR3 protein. The sample lists about 290,000 distinct CDR3 sequences, approximately 15% occurring once. Sample: blood. The receptors were sampled from a woman in her thirties or forties with Graves' hyperthyroidism.

This clonotype has a count of ten or more. CDR3 nucleotides: TGTGCCAGCAGGGCGGCGGAGAGGTGGGATACGCAGTATTTT. It yields the protein CASRAAERWDTQYF. J is TRBJ2-3 and V is TRBV27; no reliable D call. The germline V and J ends were trimmed by 6 bases and 6 bases, with 16 bases remaining between them. Germline V gives CDR1 MNHEY, CDR2 SMNVEV (reference sequence). The length of the CDR3 is 14 residues.

V gene TRBV15 combines with J gene TRBJ2-3; D may be TRBD2 (6 bases). CDR1 is LNHNV and CDR2 is YYDKDF in the germline V gene (reference sequence). The CDR3 is 15 amino acids. The V gene lost 5 bases and the J gene lost 2 bases, with 14 bases spanning the gap. The CDR3 nucleotides are TGTGCCACCAGCGGCCGCTGGACTATCACAGATACGCAGTATTTT. Its protein is CATSGRWTITDTQYF.

The J gene is TRBJ2-5, the V gene TRBV5-1; D may be TRBD1 (6 bases). CDR1 and CDR2 from the germline V gene are SGHRS and YFSETQ. Trimming removed 5 bases at V and 14 bases at J, with 25 bases between. This CDR3 spans 14 amino acids. This CDR3 reads CASSDTMGTGNFYF. The CDR3 DNA reads as TGCGCCAGCAGTGATACAATGGGAACAGGGAATTTCTACTTC. Full variable domain (outside the CDR3, taken from reference TRBV5-1 and TRBJ2-5): KAGVTQTPRYLIKTRGQQVTLSCSPISGHRSVSWYQQTPGQGLQFLFEYFSETQRNKGNFPGRFSGRQFSNSRSEMNVSTLELGDSALYLCASSDTMGTGNFYFGPGTRLLVL.

This chain links TRBV7-9 with TRBJ1-1; possibly TRBD1 for D (5 bases). V was shortened by 10 bases and J by 7 bases, with 16 bases between the two germline ends. The CDR3 contains 12 residues. Germline V CDR1 and CDR2: SEHNR, FQNEAQ (reference sequence). The CDR3 loop reads CANSDRGSEAFF. As DNA, the CDR3 is TGTGCCAACTCGGACCGGGGGAGTGAAGCTTTCTTT.

A note on this clonotype: A much larger clone differs by one base, so this may be a read error. The CDR3 sequence is CPTKEGDRGSPLHF. CDR3 coding DNA: TGTCCCACAAAAGAGGGCGACAGGGGGTCACCCCTCCACTTT. This chain uses TRBV27 with TRBJ1-6; the match to TRBD1 covers 9 bases. CDR3 length: 14 amino acids. The germline V gene encodes CDR1 MNHEY and CDR2 SMNVEV (reference sequence).

This clonotype has a handful of counts. V is TRBV25-1 and J is TRBJ2-3; 8 bases are shared with TRBD2. CDR3 length: 16 residues. Germline-derived CDR1 and CDR2 are MGHDK and SYGVNS. The J segment lost 4 bases and the V segment lost 3 bases, leaving 9 bases of the junction unmatched. The CDR3 sequence is CASSEASGSWADTQYF. The CDR3 nucleotides read TGTGCCAGCAGTGAGGCAAGCGGGAGTTGGGCAGATACGCAGTATTTT.

This clonotype has at least ten counts. V usage is TRBV14 and J usage is TRBJ2-5, with TRBD2 identical over 9 bases. The length of the CDR3 is 15 residues. Germline CDR1 SGHDN, CDR2 FVKESK. J gave up 2 bases and V 4 bases, and 5 bases lay outside the gene matches. CDR3 in amino acids: CASSPWTSVQETQYF. CDR3 coding DNA: TGTGCCAGCAGCCCCTGGACTAGCGTACAAGAGACCCAGTACTTC.

For this clonotype: This may be a read error: a much more frequent sequence differs by one nucleotide. Since no conserved phenylalanine or tryptophan closes the CDR3, a read error is the likely cause. The chain links TRBV9 to TRBJ1-2, with D unclear. V was pared by 0 bases and J by 4 bases, with 7 bases between. Germline V lookup: CDR1 SGDLS, CDR2 YYNGEE. The CDR3 has 13 amino acids. DNA for the CDR3: TGTGCCAGCAGCGTAGGAGATTCCTATGGCTACACCATC. As protein: CASSVGDSYGYTI.